The entry that follows covers one T cell receptor (beta chain) sequence. The junction departs from the called germline gene at one end, perhaps through a read error. The sample is drawn from a study of T cell repertoires in cytomegalovirus infection. Study-level background: Public TCR beta signature analysis indicated the presence of both CMV infection and matching HLA type.

Germline V gene data show CDR1 as MNHNS and CDR2 as SASEGT. The CDR3 consists of 14 residues. TCRdb re-called the reads through MiXCR, storing one row per CDR3 protein. The sample records about 490,000 distinct CDR3 sequences, approximately 15% being singletons. The chain has TRBV6-1 and TRBJ2-5; D might be TRBD1 (5 bases). This clonotype was sampled from a human donor in good health (CMV status not recorded). Some clones in this sample may be carry-over from other donors' samples. Sequenced sample: CD8+ T cells from PBMCs. The DNA for the CDR3 is TGTGCCGGCAGTGAATTCAGGGCCCAAGAGACCCAGTACTTC. Translation: CAGSEFRAQETQYF.